Included here is one T cell receptor (beta chain) sequence, with context. Its antigen remains unidentified. Base qualities were left out, and no much larger clone turns up one base away. TCR CDR3 regions were amplified from genomic DNA by multiplex PCR using the deep immunoSEQ assay. For each cell subset, the extracted genomic DNA was distributed evenly across all wells of several immunoSEQ 96-well plates, and each plate served as one replicate. Each replicate PCR for sorted subsets received 200 ng genomic DNA, equal to some 32,000 T cell genomes. The purified libraries were quantified using a Qubit 3.0 fluorometer, sized with a Bioanalyzer 2100, and then quantified again using the KAPA Library Quantification kit. Every immunoSEQ 96-well plate was sequenced on a separate single-read 150-cycle Illumina NextSeq 550 flow cell. Per the source publication's procedure: Because only junctional sequences without quality scores were contained in the immunoSEQ output, filtering matching that applied to full-length reads could not be performed. Sequences were annotated with PyIR, a Python wrapper for IgBLAST v1.9, and V/J genes and CDR3 were assigned using IMGT germline references. Any read was removed if the V/J assignment was weak (E-value above 1e-6), the CDR3 was missing, or the read contained stop codons, out-of-frame junctions, or ambiguous translated residues. A V3J clonotype was defined by an identical inferred V gene, J gene, and CDR3 amino acid sequence. The percentage overlap between two repertoires was calculated by dividing the number of shared unique clonotypes by the size of the smaller repertoire. Three approaches were used to assess repertoire richness: RTK rarefaction, the Chao1 estimator, and Recon v2.1 estimates of unobserved clonotypes. Generation probabilities were computed with OLGA for all TCRbeta clonotypes obtained by the gDNA method from several donors. Drawn from immuneACCESS, this table holds only the in-frame rearrangements with V and J called that TCRdb kept. Clones are partly lost; checked studies trace under half to an unresolved V gene and leave the rest unexplained. V and J calls and clone size are given by that table; D and trimming were obtained from the DNA. For this sample the table gives more than 900,000 clones, of which 75% to 80% were detected only once. The ten most abundant clones make up 0.61% of the sample.

Healthy HIV-negative adults with no recently reported acute infections or vaccinations were included as donors. Every donor was a Caucasian adult living in Nashville, Tennessee, USA. Magnetic negative selection was used to enrich CD4+ T cells, after which naive cells were positively selected on CD45RA and the negative fraction became the memory subset. Blood was collected by leukapheresis, and PBMCs were isolated by Ficoll-Histopaque density gradient centrifugation and then cryopreserved in liquid nitrogen vapor phase. Analytical flow cytometry was used to check the purity and quantity of each magnetically sorted T cell population. Genomic DNA was isolated from every sorted fraction and measured by UV absorbance on a Nanodrop 2000c. CDR1 SGHRS and CDR2 YFSETQ were looked up in the germline V gene. V has 1 base trimmed and J has 13 bases trimmed; junction bases matching no gene number 9. The CDR3, cysteine through phenylalanine, is 14 amino acids long. The read is trimmed to its CDR3 DNA, 42 bases read in frame from base 1.

This sample was included in a study of shared clonotypes between healthy human individuals (dated by TCRdb to the early 2020s). With regard to the full study: A couple of women and a few men aged 18 to 49 years were included in the cohort. Blood TCR repertoires of roughly 5 healthy adults were deeply sequenced to estimate repertoire size and the extent of clonotype sharing between individuals. Per donor, leukapheresis produced somewhere between about 0.9 and 9.5 billion PBMCs. To increase sequencing depth and limit assay-specific biases, different laboratories used diverse techniques to prepare libraries and sequence TCR repertoires. Per donor, three plates each were used for CD4 naive and CD4 memory, two for CD8 naive, and one for CD8 memory.

Paper-wide results and their limitations: Based on pairwise subsampling, the degree of clonotype sharing among donors was expected to be affected by sequencing depth. Clonotypes shared by all four sorted-subset donors showed higher generation probabilities than non-shared clonotypes. Naive subsets generally had larger estimated clonotype richness than memory subsets did. The genetic and exposure-history diversity represented was limited by the small number of donors. Only blood was sampled, and tissue TCR repertoires likely differ from those in blood. Rarefaction of sorted-subset datasets indicated incomplete sequencing despite the large sequencing depth. When a few donors were compared, the shared fraction of clonotypes was around 4.6% for naive CD4, more than 3% for naive CD8, roughly 2.3% for memory CD4, and 0.35% to 0.4% for memory CD8.

This receptor was identified in a man aged 18 to 35 in good health. Some clones in this sample may be carry-over from other donors' samples. The chain is made from TRBV5-1 and TRBJ2-4, and 9 junctional nucleotides match TRBD2. Sequencing input: memory CD4+ T cells from PBMCs. The sample's cell subset or site label, decoded: CD45RA-negative fraction. Read as DNA, the sequence is TGCGCCAGCAGCTTGAGCGGCGGGAGGGCCGTCCAGTACTTC. It specifies CASSLSGGRAVQYF.